This T cell receptor (beta chain) was sequenced for a study of CD8+ T cells in alopecia areata. This clone was seen more than once but under ten times. CDR1 is SQVTM and CDR2 is ANQGSEA in the germline V gene. Trimming shortened V by 3 bases and J by 8 bases, and 13 bases separated the two germline ends. The CDR3 extends over 12 amino acids. cDNA serving as the sequencing template came from extracted, reverse transcribed RNA. Clones were read by immunoSEQ multiplex PCR, and TCRdb kept only the in-frame ones, dropping some. The sample lists 60,000 to 65,000 clones, roughly 45% seen once, with roughly 51% in the top ten. Samples from alopecia areata patients were lesional scalp punch biopsies and peripheral blood.

The sequenced material came from NKG2D-low CD8+ T cells sorted from blood. The rearrangement links TRBV29-1 to TRBJ1-2; D ambiguous. This clonotype was obtained from a human donor with alopecia areata. CDR3 protein: CSVDSRTDGYTF. CDR3 DNA: TGCAGCGTTGATTCCAGGACCGACGGCTACACCTTC.